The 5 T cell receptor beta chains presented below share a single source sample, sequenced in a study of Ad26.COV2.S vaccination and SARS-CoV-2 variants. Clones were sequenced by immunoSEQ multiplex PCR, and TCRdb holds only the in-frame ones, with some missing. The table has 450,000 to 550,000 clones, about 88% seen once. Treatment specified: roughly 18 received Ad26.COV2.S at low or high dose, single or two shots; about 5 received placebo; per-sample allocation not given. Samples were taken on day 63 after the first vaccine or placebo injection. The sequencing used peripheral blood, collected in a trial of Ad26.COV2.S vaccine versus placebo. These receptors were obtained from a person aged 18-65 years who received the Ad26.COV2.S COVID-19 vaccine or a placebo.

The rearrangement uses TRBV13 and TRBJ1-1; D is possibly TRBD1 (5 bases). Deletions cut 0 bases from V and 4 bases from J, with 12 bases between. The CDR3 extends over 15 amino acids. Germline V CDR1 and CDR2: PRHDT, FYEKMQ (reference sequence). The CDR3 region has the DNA TGTGCCAGCAGCTTAGGCGGCTCAGGGACCACTGAAGCTTTCTTT. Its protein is CASSLGGSGTTEAFF.

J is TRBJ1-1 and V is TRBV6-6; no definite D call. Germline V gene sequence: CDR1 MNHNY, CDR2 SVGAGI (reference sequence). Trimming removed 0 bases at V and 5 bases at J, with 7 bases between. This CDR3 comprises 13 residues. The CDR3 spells CASSYSQGTEAFF. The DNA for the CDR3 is TGTGCCAGCAGTTACTCACAAGGAACTGAAGCTTTCTTT.

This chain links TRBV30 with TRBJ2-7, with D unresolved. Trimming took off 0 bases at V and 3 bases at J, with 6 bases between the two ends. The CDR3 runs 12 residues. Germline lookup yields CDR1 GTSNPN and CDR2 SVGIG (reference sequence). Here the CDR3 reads CAWSVNSYEQYF. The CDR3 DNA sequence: TGTGCCTGGAGTGTAAACAGCTACGAGCAGTACTTC.

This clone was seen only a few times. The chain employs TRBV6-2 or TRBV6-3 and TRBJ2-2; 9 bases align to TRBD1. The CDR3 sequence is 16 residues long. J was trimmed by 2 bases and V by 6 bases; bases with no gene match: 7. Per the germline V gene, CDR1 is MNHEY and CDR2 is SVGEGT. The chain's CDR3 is CASSNQGQGNTGELFF. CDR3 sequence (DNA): TGTGCCAGCAGCAACCAGGGACAGGGCAACACCGGGGAGCTGTTTTTT.

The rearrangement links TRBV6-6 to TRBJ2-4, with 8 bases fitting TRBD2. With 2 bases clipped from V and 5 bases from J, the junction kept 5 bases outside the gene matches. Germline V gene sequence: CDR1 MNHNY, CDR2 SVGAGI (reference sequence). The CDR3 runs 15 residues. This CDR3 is CASSYRGGVENIQYF. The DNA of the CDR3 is TGTGCCAGCAGTTACCGGGGGGGTGTCGAAAACATTCAGTACTTC.